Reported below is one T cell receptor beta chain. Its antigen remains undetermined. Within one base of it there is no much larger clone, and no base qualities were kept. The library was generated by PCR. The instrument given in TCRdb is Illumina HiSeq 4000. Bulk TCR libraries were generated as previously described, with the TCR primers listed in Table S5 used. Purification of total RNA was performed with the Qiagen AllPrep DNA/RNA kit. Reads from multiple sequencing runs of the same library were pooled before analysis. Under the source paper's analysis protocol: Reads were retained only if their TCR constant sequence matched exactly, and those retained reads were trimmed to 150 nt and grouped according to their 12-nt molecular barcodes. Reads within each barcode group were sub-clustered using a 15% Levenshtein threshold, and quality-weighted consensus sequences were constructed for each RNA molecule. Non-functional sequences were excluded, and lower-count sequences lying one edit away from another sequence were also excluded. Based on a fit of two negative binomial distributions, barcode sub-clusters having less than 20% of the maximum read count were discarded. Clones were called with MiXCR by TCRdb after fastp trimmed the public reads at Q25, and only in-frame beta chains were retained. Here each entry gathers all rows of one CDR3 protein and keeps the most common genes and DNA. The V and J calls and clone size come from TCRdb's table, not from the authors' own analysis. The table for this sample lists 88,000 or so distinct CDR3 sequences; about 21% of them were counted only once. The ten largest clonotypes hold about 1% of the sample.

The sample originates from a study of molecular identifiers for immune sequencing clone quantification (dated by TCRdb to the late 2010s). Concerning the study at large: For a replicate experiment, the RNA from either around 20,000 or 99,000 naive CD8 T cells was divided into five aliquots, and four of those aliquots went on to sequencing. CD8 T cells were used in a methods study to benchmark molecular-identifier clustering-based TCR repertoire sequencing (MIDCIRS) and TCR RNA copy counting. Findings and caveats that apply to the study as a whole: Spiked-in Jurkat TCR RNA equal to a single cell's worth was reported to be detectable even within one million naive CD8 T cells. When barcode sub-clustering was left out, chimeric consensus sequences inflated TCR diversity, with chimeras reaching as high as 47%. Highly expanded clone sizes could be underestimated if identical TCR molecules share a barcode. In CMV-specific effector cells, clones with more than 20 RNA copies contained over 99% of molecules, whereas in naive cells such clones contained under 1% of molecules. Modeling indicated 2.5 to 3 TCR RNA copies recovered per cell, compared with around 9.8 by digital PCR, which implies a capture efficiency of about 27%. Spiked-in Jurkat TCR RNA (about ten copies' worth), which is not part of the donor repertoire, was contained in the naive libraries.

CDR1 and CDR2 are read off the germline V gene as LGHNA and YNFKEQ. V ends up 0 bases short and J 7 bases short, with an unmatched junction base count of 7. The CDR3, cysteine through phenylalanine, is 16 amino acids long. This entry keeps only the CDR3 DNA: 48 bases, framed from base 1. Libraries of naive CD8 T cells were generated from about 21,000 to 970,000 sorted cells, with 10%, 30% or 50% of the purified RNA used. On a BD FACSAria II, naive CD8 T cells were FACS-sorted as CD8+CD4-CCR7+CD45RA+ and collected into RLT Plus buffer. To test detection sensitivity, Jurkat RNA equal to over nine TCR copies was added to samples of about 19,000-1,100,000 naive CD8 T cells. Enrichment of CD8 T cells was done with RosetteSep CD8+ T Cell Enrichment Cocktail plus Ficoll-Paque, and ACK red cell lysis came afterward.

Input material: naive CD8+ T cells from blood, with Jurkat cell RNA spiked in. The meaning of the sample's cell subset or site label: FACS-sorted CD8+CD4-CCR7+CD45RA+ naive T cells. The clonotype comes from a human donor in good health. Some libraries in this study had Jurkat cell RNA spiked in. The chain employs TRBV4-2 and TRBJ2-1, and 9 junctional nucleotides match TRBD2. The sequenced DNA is TGTGCCAGCAGCCAAGATGAGTCTAGCGGGAAGAATGAGCAGTTCTTC. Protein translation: CASSQDESSGKNEQFF.